A single count supports the clone carrying this T cell receptor beta chain. Isolation of PBMCs gave at least 6.5 million cells per sample. The CDR3 loop spans 16 amino acids. Trimming took 6 bases from V and 2 from J, leaving 20 bases between them. Germline loops: CDR1 SGHVS, CDR2 FNYEAQ. This entry is derived from a study of blood T cells in healthy people across ages. Primers used in a second PCR of about 6 to 11 cycles were a sample-barcoded 5' primer and a J-beta primer mix. TCRdb reanalysed the 5' RACE reads using MiXCR and keeps one entry per CDR3 protein. The sample lists roughly 800,000 distinct CDR3 sequences; roughly 64% were seen once.

V usage is TRBV7-6 and J usage is TRBJ2-7; weak D call: TRBD2 (5 bases). The clonotype originates from a man aged 25 to 45 in good health. Sample: blood. The CDR3 sequence is CASSFGSEASAYEQYF. The CDR3 region has the DNA TGTGCCAGCAGTTTTGGGAGTGAAGCGAGTGCCTACGAGCAGTACTTC.